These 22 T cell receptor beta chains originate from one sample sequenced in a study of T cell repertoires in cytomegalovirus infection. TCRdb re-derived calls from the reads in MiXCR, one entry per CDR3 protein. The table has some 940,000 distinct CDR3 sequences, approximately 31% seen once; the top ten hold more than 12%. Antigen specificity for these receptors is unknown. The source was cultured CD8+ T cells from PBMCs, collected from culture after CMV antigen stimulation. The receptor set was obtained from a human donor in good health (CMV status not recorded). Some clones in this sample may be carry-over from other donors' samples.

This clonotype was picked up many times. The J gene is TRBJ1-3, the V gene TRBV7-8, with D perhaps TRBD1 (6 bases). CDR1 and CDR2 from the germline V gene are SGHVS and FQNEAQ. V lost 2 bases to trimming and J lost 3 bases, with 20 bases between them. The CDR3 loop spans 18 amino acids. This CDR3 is CASSLYEVHRDNGNTIYF. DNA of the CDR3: TGTGCCAGCAGCTTATATGAAGTGCACAGGGATAATGGAAACACCATATATTTT.

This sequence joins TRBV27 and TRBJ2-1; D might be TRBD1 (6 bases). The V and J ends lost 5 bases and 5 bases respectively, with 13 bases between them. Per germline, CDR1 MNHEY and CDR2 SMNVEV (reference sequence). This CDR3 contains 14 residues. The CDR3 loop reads CASSAAGAHNEQFF. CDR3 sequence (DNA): TGTGCCAGCAGTGCCGCAGGGGCCCACAATGAGCAGTTCTTC.

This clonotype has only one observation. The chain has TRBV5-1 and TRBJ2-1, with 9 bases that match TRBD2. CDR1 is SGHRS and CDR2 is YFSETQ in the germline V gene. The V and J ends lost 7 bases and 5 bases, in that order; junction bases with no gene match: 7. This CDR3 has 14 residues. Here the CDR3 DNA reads TGCGCCAGCGGCTCGACTAGCGGACACAATGAGCAGTTCTTC. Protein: CASGSTSGHNEQFF.

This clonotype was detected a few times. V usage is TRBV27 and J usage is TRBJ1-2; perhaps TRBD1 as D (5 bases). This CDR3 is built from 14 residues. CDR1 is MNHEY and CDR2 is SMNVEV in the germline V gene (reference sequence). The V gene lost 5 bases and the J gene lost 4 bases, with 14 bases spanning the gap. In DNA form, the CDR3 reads TGTGCCAGCAGTCCCCCGGTGGGGCTCTATGGCTACACCTTC. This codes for CASSPPVGLYGYTF.

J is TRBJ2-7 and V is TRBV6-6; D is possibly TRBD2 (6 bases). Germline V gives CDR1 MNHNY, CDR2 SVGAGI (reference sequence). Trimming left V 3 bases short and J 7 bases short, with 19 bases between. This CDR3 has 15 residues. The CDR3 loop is CASSYLRGVAREQYF. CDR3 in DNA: TGTGCCAGCAGTTATCTTCGCGGGGTGGCGCGGGAGCAGTACTTC.

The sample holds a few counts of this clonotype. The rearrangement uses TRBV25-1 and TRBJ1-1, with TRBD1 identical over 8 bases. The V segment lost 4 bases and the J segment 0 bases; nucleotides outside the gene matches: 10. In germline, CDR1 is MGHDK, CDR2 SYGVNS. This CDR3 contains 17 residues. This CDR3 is CASSAQGDNRLNTEAFF. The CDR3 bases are TGTGCCAGCAGTGCACAGGGGGACAATCGTCTGAACACTGAAGCTTTCTTT.

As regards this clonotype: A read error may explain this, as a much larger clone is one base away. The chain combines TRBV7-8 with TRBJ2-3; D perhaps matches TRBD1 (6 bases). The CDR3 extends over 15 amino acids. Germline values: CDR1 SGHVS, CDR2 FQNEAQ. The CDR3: CTSSIGTRNPDTQYF. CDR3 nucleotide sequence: TGTACCAGCAGCATTGGGACACGGAACCCAGATACGCAGTATTTT.

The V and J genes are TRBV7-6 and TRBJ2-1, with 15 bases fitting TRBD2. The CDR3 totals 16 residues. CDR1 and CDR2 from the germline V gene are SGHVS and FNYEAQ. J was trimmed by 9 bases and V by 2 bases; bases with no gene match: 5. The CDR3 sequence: CASSLRTSGGEGEQFF. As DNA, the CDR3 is TGTGCCAGCAGCTTAAGGACTAGCGGGGGGGAGGGTGAGCAGTTCTTC.

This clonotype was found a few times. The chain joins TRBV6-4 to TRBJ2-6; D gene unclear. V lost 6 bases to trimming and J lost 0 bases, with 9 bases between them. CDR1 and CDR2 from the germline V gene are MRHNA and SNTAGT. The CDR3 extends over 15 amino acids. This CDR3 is CASSGRNSGANVLTF. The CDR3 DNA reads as TGTGCCAGCAGCGGAAGGAACTCTGGGGCCAACGTCCTGACTTTC.

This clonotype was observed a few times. The CDR3 loop reads CASGLGGPGNTIYF. CDR3 nucleotide sequence: TGTGCTAGTGGTTTGGGGGGGCCTGGAAACACCATATATTTT. The gene calls are TRBV12-5 and TRBJ1-3; D is perhaps TRBD1 (6 bases). Between the trimmed V and J ends, which lost 1 base and 2 bases, there was a span of 6 bases. This CDR3 has 14 amino acids. Germline loops: CDR1 LGHNT, CDR2 FRNRAP.

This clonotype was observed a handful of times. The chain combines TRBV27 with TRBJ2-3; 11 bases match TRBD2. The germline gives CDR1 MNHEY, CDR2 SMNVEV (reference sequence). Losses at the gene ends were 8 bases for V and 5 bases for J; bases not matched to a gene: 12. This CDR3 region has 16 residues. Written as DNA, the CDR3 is TGTGCCAGCTCTCCTCGTAGCGGGGGGGGTAAAGATACGCAGTATTTT. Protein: CASSPRSGGGKDTQYF.

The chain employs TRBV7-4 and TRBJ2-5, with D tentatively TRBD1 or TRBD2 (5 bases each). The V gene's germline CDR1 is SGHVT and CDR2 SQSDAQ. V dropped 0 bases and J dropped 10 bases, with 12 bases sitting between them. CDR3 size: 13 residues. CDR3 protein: CASSLAYQGVQYF. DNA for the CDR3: TGTGCCAGCAGCTTAGCGTACCAGGGAGTCCAGTACTTC.

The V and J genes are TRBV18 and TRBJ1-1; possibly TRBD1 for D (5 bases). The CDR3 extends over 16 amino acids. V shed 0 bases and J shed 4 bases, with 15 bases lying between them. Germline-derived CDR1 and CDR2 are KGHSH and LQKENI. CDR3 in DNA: TGTGCCAGCTCACCACCCCAGGGCAGGGTCGGCACTGAAGCTTTCTTT. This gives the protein CASSPPQGRVGTEAFF. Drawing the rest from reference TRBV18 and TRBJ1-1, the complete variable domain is NAGVMQNPRHLVRRRGQEARLRCSPMKGHSHVYWYRQLPEEGLKFMVYLQKENIIDESGMPKERFSAEFPKEGPSILRIQQVVRGDSAAYFCASSPPQGRVGTEAFFGQGTRLTVV.

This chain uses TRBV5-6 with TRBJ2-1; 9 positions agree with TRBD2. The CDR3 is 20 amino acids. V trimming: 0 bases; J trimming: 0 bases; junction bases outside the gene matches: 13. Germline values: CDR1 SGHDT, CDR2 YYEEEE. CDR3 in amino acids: CASSLALGLARDHSYNEQFF. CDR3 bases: TGTGCCAGCAGCTTGGCCCTCGGACTAGCGAGGGACCACTCCTACAATGAGCAGTTCTTC.

CDR3 nucleotide sequence: TGTGCCAGCAGATTAATTGCAGGGGATTCTGGAAACACCATATATTTT. Amino acid sequence: CASRLIAGDSGNTIYF. The V gene is TRBV6-5, the J gene TRBJ1-3, with D perhaps matching TRBD1 (6 bases). CDR1 MNHEY and CDR2 SVGAGI come from the germline V gene. CDR3 length: 16 residues. V lost 6 bases, J lost 1 base, and 16 bases lay in between.

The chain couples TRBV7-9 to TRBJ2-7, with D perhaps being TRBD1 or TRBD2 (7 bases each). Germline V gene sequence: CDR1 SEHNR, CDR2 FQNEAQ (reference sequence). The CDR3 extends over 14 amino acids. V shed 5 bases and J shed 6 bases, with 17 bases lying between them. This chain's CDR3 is CASSPGEGAVEQYV. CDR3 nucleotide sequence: TGTGCCAGCAGCCCCGGGGAGGGGGCCGTCGAGCAGTACGTC.

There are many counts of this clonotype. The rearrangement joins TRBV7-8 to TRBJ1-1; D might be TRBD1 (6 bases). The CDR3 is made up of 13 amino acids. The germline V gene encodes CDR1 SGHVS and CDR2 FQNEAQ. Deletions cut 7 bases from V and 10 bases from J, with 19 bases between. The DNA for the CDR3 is TGTGCCAGCATCGGGGGCAGCCCCCGGGGAGCTTTCTTT. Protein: CASIGGSPRGAFF.

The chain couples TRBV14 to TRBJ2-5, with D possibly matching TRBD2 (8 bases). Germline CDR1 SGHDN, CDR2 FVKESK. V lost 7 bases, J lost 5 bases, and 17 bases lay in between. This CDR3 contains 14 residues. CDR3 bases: TGTGCCAGCACAGGGGGACTAGAGGTGGAGACCCAGTACTTC. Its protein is CASTGGLEVETQYF.

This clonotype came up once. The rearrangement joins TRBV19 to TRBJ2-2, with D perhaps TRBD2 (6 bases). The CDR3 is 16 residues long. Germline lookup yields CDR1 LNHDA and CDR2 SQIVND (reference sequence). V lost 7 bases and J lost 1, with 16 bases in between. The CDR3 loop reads CASTYGGTENTGELFF. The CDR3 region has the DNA TGTGCCAGTACCTACGGCGGGACGGAGAACACCGGGGAGCTGTTTTTT. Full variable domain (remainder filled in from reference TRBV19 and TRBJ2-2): DGGITQSPKYLFRKEGQNVTLSCEQNLNHDAMYWYRQDPGQGLRLIYYSQIVNDFQKGDIAEGYSVSREKKESFPLTVTSAQKNPTAFYLCASTYGGTENTGELFFGEGSRLTVL.

The CDR3, as DNA: TGTGCCAGCAGTGGAGGACCCCGGGGCAATAATTCACCCCTCCACTTT. Its translation is CASSGGPRGNNSPLHF. The V and J genes are TRBV6-6 and TRBJ1-6; possibly TRBD1 for D (5 bases). CDR3 length equals 16 residues. Germline lookup yields CDR1 MNHNY and CDR2 SVGAGI (reference sequence). The V end lost 5 bases, the J end lost 5 bases, and 16 bases lay between the germline ends.

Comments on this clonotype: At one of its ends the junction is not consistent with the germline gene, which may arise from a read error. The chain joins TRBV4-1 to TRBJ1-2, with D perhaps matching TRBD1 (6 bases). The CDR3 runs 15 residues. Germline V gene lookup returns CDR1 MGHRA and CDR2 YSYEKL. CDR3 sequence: CANSQEPGTWYGYTF. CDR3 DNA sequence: TGCGCCAACAGCCAAGAGCCCGGGACATGGTATGGCTACACCTTC.

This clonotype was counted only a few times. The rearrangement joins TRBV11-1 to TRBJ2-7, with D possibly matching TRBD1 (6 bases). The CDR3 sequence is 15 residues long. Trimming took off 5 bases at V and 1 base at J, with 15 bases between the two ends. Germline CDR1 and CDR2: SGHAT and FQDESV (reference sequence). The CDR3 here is CASSPTGRRSYEQYV. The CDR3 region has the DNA TGTGCCAGCAGCCCTACAGGGAGACGATCCTACGAGCAGTACGTC.